The clone carrying this TCR beta chain occurred once. The protocol was immunoSEQ multiplex PCR, while the TCRdb copy is restricted to in-frame clones and leaves out a portion. The data show 300,000 or so clones, with 65% to 90% seen just once and 4% to 5% held by the top ten. This specimen comes from a study of blood T cell repertoires in COVID-19. Background on the study: PBMCs, B-cell-depleted T cells, or T cells were the source of the cDNA or gDNA that made up the material.

The cohort comprised adults aged roughly 18 to 95 years residing in about two dozen US areas. V shed 8 bases and J 1 base; nucleotides not matched to a gene: 5. The germline V gene encodes CDR1 MGHDK and CDR2 SYGVNS. The CDR3 length is 14 residues. The source of this sequence is a woman in her 40s with acute COVID-19. The chain recombines TRBV25-1 with TRBJ2-1; TRBD1 matches 7 bases. Sequencing was performed on PBMCs or T cells enriched from blood (not recorded which). The CDR3 spells CASETGWSYNEQFF. The CDR3 nucleotides read TGTGCCAGCGAGACAGGGTGGTCCTACAATGAGCAGTTCTTC.